This TCR delta chain was identified during a study of human gamma delta and Vdelta1 T cells. Remarks on this clone: Its antigen is still unknown.

TCRdb processed the PCR reads again with the CATT caller. The data contain 6,000 or so delta-chain clones, roughly 40% of them singletons. Trimming at V came to 3 bases and at J to 2 bases, leaving 36 bases not matched to a gene. CDR3 size: 27 residues. Germline lookup yields CDR1 TSWWSYY and CDR2 QGS. The chain uses TRDV1 and TRDJ1; 13 bases match TRDD3. The source of this sequence is a human donor in good health. Sequences were obtained from Vdelta1 gamma-delta T cells from blood grown in culture (DOT cells). CDR3 bases: TGTGCTCTTGGGGATGGGGCCTATCCTTCAAATCTACTGGGGGATACGCCACTTAGGGAGCGGACCGATAAACTCATCTTT. It encodes CALGDGAYPSNLLGDTPLRERTDKLIF.